A selection of T cell receptor beta chains follows, all from one sample in a study of blood T cell repertoires in COVID-19. The table came from immunoSEQ multiplex PCR; TCRdb's copy has only in-frame clones and leaves some out. The table lists 120,000 to 150,000 clones, about four fifths of them singletons. Sequenced material: peripheral blood. These receptors all come from a human donor with acute or convalescent COVID-19. The donor label of this sample is uncertain. The CDR3 runs from the conserved cysteine through the conserved F or W. A D gene is named only where the DNA matches it firmly. Rows give clone size only sometimes, using once, few, many, or a class for an expanded clone.

v_gene,abundance,d_gene,j_gene,CDR3nt,CDR3aa
TRBV5-8,NA,TRBD1,TRBJ1-2,TGTGCCAGCAGCAACCTGGGGACAGTGCGTTTTGATGGCTACACCTTC,CASSNLGTVRFDGYTF
TRBV6-1,NA,TRBD2,TRBJ2-3,TGTGCCAGCAGTGATAGCGGGGTGAGCACAGATACGCAGTATTTT,CASSDSGVSTDTQYF
TRBV30,NA,NA,TRBJ1-1,TGTGCCTGGAGCCTCGGGACATCTAGCACTGAAGCTTTCTTT,CAWSLGTSSTEAFF
TRBV9,NA,NA,TRBJ2-5,TGTGCCAGCACCAAACGGTTCGGAGGAGGAGAGACCCAGTACTTC,CASTKRFGGGETQYF
TRBV2,NA,NA,TRBJ1-1,TGTGCCAGCAGGGACATATTGAACACTGAAGCTTTCTTT,CASRDILNTEAFF
TRBV6-5,NA,TRBD2,TRBJ2-5,TGTGCCAGCAGTTACGCGGGGGACTGGGAGACCCAGTACTTC,CASSYAGDWETQYF
TRBV19,NA,NA,TRBJ1-5,TGTGCCAGTAGCAGGGTTTATGGCAATCAGCCCCAGCATTTT,CASSRVYGNQPQHF
TRBV2,NA,TRBD1,TRBJ1-5,TGTGCCAGCAGTGGGGACAGGGGACCCAATCAGCCCCAGCATTTT,CASSGDRGPNQPQHF
TRBV7-9,once,NA,TRBJ1-4,TGTGCCAGCAGCTTCGGACAGAATGAAAAACTGTTTTTT,CASSFGQNEKLFF
TRBV19,NA,TRBD1,TRBJ1-4,TGTGCCAGTAGTACAAGACAGGGGAATGAAAAACTGTTTTTT,CASSTRQGNEKLFF
TRBV3-1/TRBV3-2,once,TRBD1,TRBJ1-1,TGTGCCAGCAGCCAAGATAGGGACAGCATGAACACTGAAGCTTTCTTT,CASSQDRDSMNTEAFF
TRBV2,NA,TRBD1,TRBJ1-2,TGTGCCAGCAGCACCACAGGGGACTATGGCTACACCTTC,CASSTTGDYGYTF
TRBV27,NA,NA,TRBJ2-6,TGTGCCAGCAGCGGGGGACGTATCTCTGGGGCCAACGTCCTGACTTTC,CASSGGRISGANVLTF
TRBV7-9,few,NA,TRBJ2-7,TGTGCCACCTTGGGAGCCTACGAGCAGTACTTC,CATLGAYEQYF
TRBV3-1/TRBV3-2,NA,TRBD2,TRBJ2-3,TGTGCCAGCAGGGCGCGGGGGGGCACAGATACGCAGTATTTT,CASRARGGTDTQYF
TRBV6-5,NA,TRBD1,TRBJ2-1,TGTGCCAGCAGTTGGGACAGTTACAATGAGCAGTTCTTC,CASSWDSYNEQFF
TRBV3-1/TRBV3-2,NA,NA,TRBJ1-5,TGTGCCAGCAGCGACCTGAGGAGAGGCCAGCCCCAGCATTTT,CASSDLRRGQPQHF
TRBV4-1,NA,NA,TRBJ1-2,TGCGCCAGCAGCCAGACGAGGGATAACTATGGCTACACCTTC,CASSQTRDNYGYTF
TRBV3-1/TRBV3-2,once,NA,TRBJ2-7,TGTGCCAGCAGCCAAGTAAAGGGGGAGCAGTACTTC,CASSQVKGEQYF
TRBV7-8,NA,NA,TRBJ1-1,TGTGCCAGCAGCCCAAGGACGGGAAACACTGAAGCTTTCTTT,CASSPRTGNTEAFF
TRBV30,NA,NA,TRBJ2-3,TGTGCCTGGAGTGACAGAACATCGCAGTATTTT,CAWSDRTSQYF
TRBV15,NA,NA,TRBJ1-3,TGTGCCACCAGCAGAGATCGAGAGAGCTCTGGAAACACCATATATTTT,CATSRDRESSGNTIYF
TRBV12-3/TRBV12-4,NA,NA,TRBJ1-2,TGTGCCAGCAGTCTCAGATATGGCTACACCTTC,CASSLRYGYTF
TRBV9,NA,NA,TRBJ1-5,TGTGCCAGCAGCCGGACTGAGGATCAGCCCCAGCATTTT,CASSRTEDQPQHF
TRBV15,few,TRBD1,TRBJ1-2,TGTGCCACCAGCGGCCCGGGACAGGGTGGTGGCTACACCTTC,CATSGPGQGGGYTF
TRBV4-1,NA,TRBD1,TRBJ1-5,TGCGCCAGCAGCCAAGGACAGGGGAGCAATCAGCCCCAGCATTTT,CASSQGQGSNQPQHF
TRBV21-1,NA,NA,TRBJ2-2,TGTGCCAGCAGCCTGAGGGACACCGTCACCGGGGAGCTGTTTTTT,CASSLRDTVTGELFF
TRBV3-1/TRBV3-2,NA,NA,TRBJ1-6,TGTGCCAGCAGCCAAGCCCTTAATTCACCCCTCCACTTT,CASSQALNSPLHF
TRBV9,NA,TRBD1,TRBJ1-2,TGTGCCAGCAGCAGACAGGGAGAAGCTAACTATGGCTACACCTTC,CASSRQGEANYGYTF
TRBV19,once,NA,TRBJ2-5,TGTGCCAGTAGTATGGGGAGAATGTTGGAGACCCAGTACTTC,CASSMGRMLETQYF
TRBV4-1,NA,NA,TRBJ2-7,TGCGCCAGCAGCCAAGAAACGAGCCACGAGCAGTACTTC,CASSQETSHEQYF
TRBV30,NA,NA,TRBJ2-3,TGTGCCCCTAGGAAGGGGCCAGGGTCCATCACAGATACGCAGTATTTT,CAPRKGPGSITDTQYF
TRBV11-2,NA,NA,TRBJ2-3,TGTGCCAGCAGCTTTTCCCTGAGCACAGATACGCAGTATTTT,CASSFSLSTDTQYF
TRBV18,NA,NA,TRBJ1-5,TGTGCCAGCTCACCACGAGACAGTAGCAATCAGCCCCAGCATTTT,CASSPRDSSNQPQHF
TRBV30,once,TRBD1,TRBJ1-2,TGTGCCTGGAGTCTGTACACAGGGGGCGGCTATGGCTACACCTTC,CAWSLYTGGGYGYTF
TRBV2,NA,TRBD2,TRBJ2-1,TGTGCCAGCACCCGACTGGAGGGGAGGGCCGATGAGCAGTTCTTC,CASTRLEGRADEQFF
TRBV9,NA,NA,TRBJ1-1,TGTGCCAGCAGCCAGTCAGGGTCTTTGAGCACTGAAGCTTTCTTT,CASSQSGSLSTEAFF
TRBV15,NA,TRBD1,TRBJ1-2,TGTGCCACCAGCGGGGACAGGAACTATGGCTACACCTTC,CATSGDRNYGYTF